Below, one T cell receptor beta chain is given with its context. The antigen it binds to is not known. The input lacks base qualities; no much larger clone sits a single base away. At the junction V is shortened by 7 bases and J by 4 bases; bases outside the gene matches: 4. The CDR3, cysteine through phenylalanine, is 13 amino acids long. Only the CDR3 portion is preserved as DNA: 39 bases, with reading frame beginning at the first base. As encoded in the germline V gene, CDR1 is SNHLY while CDR2 is FYNNEI. The time point label corresponds to: week 5, during vaccination. A 20-mer mutant IDH1 peptide at 300 micrograms in Montanide made up each vaccine dose, which was injected subcutaneously together with topical imiquimod. The donors had newly diagnosed IDH1-mutant astrocytomas of WHO grade 3 or 4 that showed loss of nuclear ATRX. The samples were drawn from NOA16, a multicentre, single-arm, open-label phase I trial in Germany that tested a mutant IDH1 peptide vaccine in humans for the first time. Genomic DNA for TCRB sequencing was extracted from EDTA blood using the DNeasy Blood and Tissue Kit.

These data come from a study of a mutant IDH1 vaccine in newly diagnosed glioma (dated by TCRdb to about 2021). About the investigation overall: Across visits V03 through V10, patients got a total of eight vaccinations, given in weeks 1, 3, 5, 7, 11, 15, 19 and 23. Vaccination began 4-6 weeks after radiotherapy alone, or alongside temozolomide cycles in the chemotherapy-containing groups. Of the 30 or so patients who were treated, approximately 62% were male and roughly 38% were female, and the mean age was around 43 years. Before enrollment, patients had received standard therapy of radiotherapy alone, temozolomide alone, or radiochemotherapy with temozolomide; most received the combination. Peripheral blood was drawn at six visits: V03 (baseline), V05, V07, V10, V12 and V13. For exploratory analyses, about 25 treated patients had longitudinal TCRB deep sequencing done wherever samples were available. Points the paper makes about the study in general: Immune responses induced by the vaccine were seen in 90% to 95% of patients across multiple MHC alleles. According to the authors, sample limitations meant that analyses of patient blood samples could not be reproduced. Pseudoprogression appeared unrelated to alterations in the top peripheral T cell clonotypes detected by TCRB sequencing. Selection of PBMC samples for TCRB deep sequencing was based on availability.

The library was prepared using the immunoSEQ multiplex PCR assay. Following the manufacturer's protocol, the hsTCRB Kit was used to amplify rearranged TCR beta chain sequences. An Illumina MiSeq was used to sequence the TCRB libraries. From the authors' description of their analysis: Demultiplexing, trimming and gene mapping were performed with the kit vendor's proprietary platform. TCRdb took over this immuneACCESS table, retaining in-frame rearrangements with V and J assigned. Such tables are incomplete; in checked studies, under half of the missing clones stem from an unresolved V gene, and the remainder is unexplained. V and J calls and clone size follow that table, whereas D and trimming were derived from the DNA. Within this sample are about 51,000 clones, with approximately 78% of them counted one time only. Of the sample, around 5.3% is held by the ten largest clones.

The sample was PBMCs, taken from a glioma patient whose treatment included an IDH1 peptide vaccine. Recombination connected TRBV2 to TRBJ1-5; TRBD1 fits 7 bases in the junction. The TCR was taken from a man aged 50-60 years with glioma. The CDR3 here reads CASTGTANQPQHF. The DNA sequence follows: TGTGCCAGCACCGGGACAGCAAATCAGCCCCAGCATTTT.